The 30 T cell receptor beta chains given below trace back to one sample, sequenced in a study of blood T cell repertoires in COVID-19 (dated by TCRdb to 2020 to 2021). Library preparation was by the immunoSEQ multiplex PCR assay. In its TCRdb copy, this immuneACCESS table keeps in-frame sequences only and misses some clones. Where compared with another copy, unresolved V genes explain less than half of these, and the others have no known cause. The sample contains 70,000 to 95,000 clones, around 90% of them found a single time. Jointly, the top ten make up about 1.6% of the sample. Specimen: peripheral blood. The receptors were gathered from a human donor with active COVID-19. The donor label of this sample is uncertain.

The chain is built from TRBV6-5 and TRBJ2-2, with D possibly being TRBD1 (5 bases). CDR1 is MNHEY and CDR2 is SVGAGI in the germline V gene. V was shortened by 2 bases and J by 5 bases, with 9 bases between the two germline ends. The CDR3 is 14 residues long. CDR3 amino acids: CASSYAAGTGELFF. In DNA, the CDR3 is TGTGCCAGCAGTTACGCGGCAGGGACCGGGGAGCTGTTTTTT.

For the CDR3, the DNA is TGCGCCAGCAGCCCGGGACTAGCGGCAAACAATGAGCAGTTCTTC. Protein: CASSPGLAANNEQFF. The chain joins TRBV5-1 to TRBJ2-1; 11 bases match TRBD2. V was clipped by 4 bases and J by 5 bases; unmatched bases: 5. The CDR3 contains 15 residues. Germline assignment: CDR1 SGHRS and CDR2 YFSETQ.

This clone was picked up one time. The chain recombines TRBV5-4 with TRBJ2-7, with 8 bases fitting TRBD1. V dropped 4 bases and J dropped 2; count of bases not matched to a gene: 11. Germline-derived CDR1 and CDR2 are SGHNT and YYREEE (reference sequence). The CDR3 is 16 amino acids. The CDR3 here is CASSPAGGHTTYEQYF. The CDR3 nucleotides read TGTGCCAGCAGCCCGGCAGGGGGCCACACCACCTACGAGCAGTACTTC.

The V and J genes are TRBV19 and TRBJ1-5, with D hard to call. Looked up from germline, CDR1 is LNHDA and CDR2 is SQIVND (reference sequence). Trimming took off 9 bases at V and 3 bases at J, with 15 bases between the two ends. The CDR3 has 14 amino acids. CDR3 sequence reads: CASRREQYNQPQHF. CDR3 sequence (DNA): TGTGCCAGCAGGAGGGAACAATACAATCAGCCCCAGCATTTT.

The rearrangement links TRBV18 to TRBJ1-2; 7 bases are a match to TRBD1. This CDR3 is built from 15 residues. Germline assignment: CDR1 KGHSH and CDR2 LQKENI. The trim removed 2 bases at V and 8 bases at J, leaving 11 bases unmatched. CDR3 in DNA: TGTGCCAGCTCACCAAAAGTAACAGGGGAGAGCGGCTACACCTTC. Its translation is CASSPKVTGESGYTF.

The gene calls are TRBV5-1 and TRBJ2-5, with TRBD1 matching over 8 bases. Trimming took 2 bases from V and 4 from J; bases not matched to a gene: 7. There are 15 residues in the CDR3. The V gene's germline CDR1 is SGHRS and CDR2 YFSETQ. In DNA, the CDR3 is TGCGCCAGCAGCTTATCCCAGGGGGCGGGAGAGACCCAGTACTTC. Residues: CASSLSQGAGETQYF.

The rearrangement joins TRBV5-1 to TRBJ2-2, with 14 bases matching TRBD2. The J segment lost 6 bases and the V segment lost 4 bases, leaving 8 bases of the junction unmatched. This CDR3 contains 17 residues. Germline V CDR1 and CDR2: SGHRS, YFSETQ. CDR3 nucleotides: TGCGCCAGCAGCGAACCGAGGACTAGCGGGGGGTCCGGGGAGCTGTTTTTT. Its translation: CASSEPRTSGGSGELFF.

The rearrangement links TRBV28 to TRBJ1-2, with TRBD1 matching over 8 bases. Trimming removed 5 bases from V and 9 bases from J; junction bases left unmatched: 11. CDR1 is MDHEN and CDR2 is SYDVKM in the germline V gene. CDR3 length equals 14 residues. In DNA form, the CDR3 reads TGTGCCAGCAGTGTGGACAGGGTGGTACTGAGCTACACCTTC. Translated, it gives CASSVDRVVLSYTF.

V and J are TRBV7-5 and TRBJ1-2. TRBV7-5 is a pseudogene segment. The CDR3 has 16 amino acids. This CDR3 reads CARSSRSTRLNYGYTF. CDR3 sequence (DNA): TGTGCCAGAAGCTCACGGTCCACGCGGCTTAACTATGGCTACACCTTC.

This clone was recorded only once. This chain uses TRBV27 with TRBJ2-1; D may be TRBD1 (5 bases). The CDR3 is made up of 16 amino acids. Germline V gives CDR1 MNHEY, CDR2 SMNVEV (reference sequence). Trimming took off 7 bases at V and 6 bases at J, with 22 bases between the two ends. CDR3 region: CASKYPGQGSANEQFF. CDR3 coding DNA: TGTGCCAGCAAATACCCAGGGCAGGGATCGGCCAATGAGCAGTTCTTC.

CDR3 sequence reads: CASGPTYEQYF. The CDR3 nucleotides read TGTGCCAGCGGGCCCACCTACGAGCAGTACTTC. The rearrangement uses TRBV7-9 and TRBJ2-7, with no clear D. This CDR3 is built from 11 residues. Germline assignment: CDR1 SEHNR and CDR2 FQNEAQ (reference sequence). The ends were cut back, 8 bases at V and 2 bases at J, with 7 bases in the middle.

The chain couples TRBV7-2 to TRBJ1-4, with TRBD1 matching 9 bases. Trimming removed 4 bases from V and 8 bases from J; junction bases left unmatched: 2. The CDR3 extends over 13 amino acids. The germline gives CDR1 SGHTA, CDR2 FQGNSA. CDR3 nucleotides: TGTGCCAGCAGCTATGACAGGGGGGAAAAACTGTTTTTT. Amino acids: CASSYDRGEKLFF.

This sequence joins TRBV3-1 (or the pseudogene TRBV3-2) and TRBJ1-1, with a possible D match to TRBD1 (5 bases). From germline, CDR1 is LGHDT and CDR2 YNNKEL (reference sequence). CDR3 length: 14 amino acids. Trimming left V 4 bases short and J 5 bases short, with 14 bases between. CDR3: CASSPMNRGTEAFF. DNA of the CDR3: TGTGCCAGCAGCCCAATGAACCGGGGGACTGAAGCTTTCTTT.

The V and J genes are TRBV5-1 and TRBJ1-1; D gene ambiguous. Per germline, CDR1 SGHRS and CDR2 YFSETQ. The CDR3 extends over 16 amino acids. Trimming pared 4 bases from V and 4 bases from J, leaving 20 bases between. CDR3 residues: CASSPGIGIIGTEAFF. The CDR3 bases are TGCGCCAGCAGCCCGGGGATAGGTATAATTGGCACTGAAGCTTTCTTT.

V and J are TRBV11-2 and TRBJ2-7, with D perhaps TRBD2 (6 bases). The CDR3 is made up of 13 amino acids. V was pared by 11 bases and J by 1 base, with 15 bases between. Germline CDR1 SGHAT, CDR2 FQNNGV. The CDR3 nucleotides read TGTGCCGTCTCGGACGGGGGTTCCTACGAGCAGTACTTC. This translates into CAVSDGGSYEQYF.

V usage is TRBV3-1 (or the pseudogene TRBV3-2) and J usage is TRBJ2-1, with TRBD1 matching 10 bases. This CDR3 comprises 18 residues. Losses at the gene ends were 0 bases for V and 7 bases for J; bases not matched to a gene: 12. The germline gives CDR1 LGHDT, CDR2 YNNKEL (reference sequence). The CDR3 spells CASSQDSYDRGRGNEQFF. CDR3 sequence (DNA): TGTGCCAGCAGCCAAGATTCGTATGACAGGGGGCGCGGAAATGAGCAGTTCTTC.

CDR3 sequence reads: CASSRDTGYGYTF. The DNA of the CDR3 is TGTGCCAGCAGCCGGGACACGGGCTATGGCTACACCTTC. The chain uses TRBV14 and TRBJ1-2; D may be TRBD1 (6 bases). Between the trimmed V and J ends, which lost 4 bases and 4 bases, there was a span of 10 bases. From germline, CDR1 is SGHDN and CDR2 FVKESK. The CDR3 contains 13 residues. Variable domain in full (rest from reference TRBV14 and TRBJ1-2): EAGVTQFPSHSVIEKGQTVTLRCDPISGHDNLYWYRRVMGKEIKFLLHFVKESKQDESGMPNNRFLAERTGGTYSTLKVQPAELEDSGVYFCASSRDTGYGYTFGSGTRLTVV.

In its sample, this clone was seen a few times. The rearrangement links TRBV5-4 to TRBJ1-2; 9 nucleotides line up with TRBD1. With 5 bases clipped from V and 2 bases from J, the junction kept 4 bases outside the gene matches. The V gene's germline CDR1 is SGHNT and CDR2 YYREEE (reference sequence). The CDR3 loop spans 14 amino acids. As DNA, the CDR3 is TGTGCCAGCAGTTCGGGACAGGGAAACTATGGCTACACCTTC. Its protein is CASSSGQGNYGYTF.

The gene calls are TRBV9 and TRBJ2-5; tentative D call: TRBD2 (6 bases). Per the germline V gene, CDR1 is SGDLS and CDR2 is YYNGEE. The CDR3 consists of 15 residues. The V end lost 0 bases, the J end lost 5 bases, and 14 bases lay between the germline ends. The CDR3 DNA is TGTGCCAGCAGCGTAGGGGGACTGGATGGGGAGACCCAGTACTTC. This translates into CASSVGGLDGETQYF.

This chain links TRBV18 with TRBJ1-1, with D possibly matching TRBD1 (6 bases). CDR3 size: 17 residues. Trimming pared 6 bases from V and 0 bases from J, leaving 20 bases between. Germline CDR1 reads KGHSH; CDR2 reads LQKENI. The CDR3 nucleotides read TGTGCCAGCTCTATACTCAGGACAGAAACCTTGAACACTGAAGCTTTCTTT. This gives the protein CASSILRTETLNTEAFF.

The V call is TRBV28, the J call TRBJ2-7, with TRBD1 identical over 9 bases. Trimming took 3 bases from V and 5 from J; bases not matched to a gene: 8. The V gene's germline CDR1 is MDHEN and CDR2 SYDVKM. The CDR3 contains 15 residues. This CDR3 reads CASSFTGTGRHEQYF. For the CDR3, the DNA is TGTGCCAGCAGTTTTACCGGGACAGGGCGGCACGAGCAGTACTTC.

The chain combines TRBV12-3 or TRBV12-4 with TRBJ2-7; 10 bases fit TRBD1. The CDR3 sequence is 13 residues long. Trimming removed 5 bases from V and 9 bases from J; junction bases left unmatched: 7. CDR3 amino acids: CASSLGTGVAQYF. The CDR3 coding sequence is TGTGCCAGCAGTCTCGGGACAGGGGTTGCGCAGTACTTC.

A single count supports this clone. This chain links TRBV10-3 with TRBJ2-3; 7 bases are shared with TRBD2. V lost 6 bases and J lost 2; bases outside the gene matches: 11. This CDR3 spans 16 amino acids. The V gene's germline CDR1 is ENHRY and CDR2 SYGVKD. CDR3 region: CAISAGGRKDTDTQYF. In DNA form, the CDR3 reads TGTGCCATCAGCGCCGGGGGGAGAAAAGACACAGATACGCAGTATTTT.

The chain is built from TRBV24-1 and TRBJ2-2; maybe TRBD2 (5 bases). Trimming removed 8 bases at V and 6 bases at J, with 9 bases between. This CDR3 has 12 residues. Germline V gene sequence: CDR1 KGHDR, CDR2 SFDVKD. DNA of the CDR3: TGTGCCACCACGGGGTCCGCCGGGGAGCTGTTTTTT. Amino acids: CATTGSAGELFF.

The CDR3 here is CASSKSSTGFTDTQYF. CDR3 coding DNA: TGCGCCAGCAGCAAATCATCGACAGGGTTCACAGATACGCAGTATTTT. The chain joins TRBV4-1 to TRBJ2-3, with 7 nucleotides matching TRBD1. V lost 5 bases, J lost 2 bases, and 10 bases stayed unmatched. Germline CDR1 and CDR2: MGHRA and YSYEKL. This CDR3 spans 16 amino acids.

This chain uses TRBV15 with TRBJ2-1; 10 positions agree with TRBD1. The J segment lost 7 bases and the V segment lost 3 bases, leaving 6 bases of the junction unmatched. This CDR3 is 15 amino acids long. Germline V gene data show CDR1 as LNHNV and CDR2 as YYDKDF (reference sequence). The CDR3: CATSRPGQGRNEQFF. DNA of the CDR3: TGTGCCACCAGCAGGCCGGGACAGGGGCGAAATGAGCAGTTCTTC.

This clone has just one count. The J gene is TRBJ2-7, the V gene TRBV19, with a tentative D call TRBD1 (6 bases). This CDR3 contains 13 residues. With 4 bases removed from V and 2 bases from J, the gap between germline ends came to 9 bases. The V gene's germline CDR1 is LNHDA and CDR2 SQIVND (reference sequence). The CDR3 DNA reads TGTGCCAGTAGTACCCAGGGGACCTACGAGCAGTACTTC. Amino acid sequence: CASSTQGTYEQYF.

This chain uses TRBV27 with TRBJ1-2; D may be TRBD1 (5 bases). V lost 1 base to trimming and J lost 4 bases, with 19 bases between them. Germline V gene sequence: CDR1 MNHEY, CDR2 SMNVEV (reference sequence). This CDR3 comprises 17 residues. The DNA for the CDR3 is TGTGCCAGCAGTTTATTGGGGCCACAACTAAAGGTCTATGGCTACACCTTC. It yields the protein CASSLLGPQLKVYGYTF.

The V gene is TRBV5-1, the J gene TRBJ2-7; 8 bases fit TRBD2. This CDR3 has 16 residues. The junction had 9 bases not matched to a gene; V was cut back by 1 base and J by 3 bases. CDR1 and CDR2 from the germline V gene are SGHRS and YFSETQ. CDR3 sequence (DNA): TGCGCCAGCAGCTTGTCTCGGACTAGCTTCCTCTACGAGCAGTACTTC. Protein sequence: CASSLSRTSFLYEQYF.

The chain has TRBV7-6 and TRBJ2-1; tentative D call: TRBD2 (6 bases). The V gene's germline CDR1 is SGHVS and CDR2 FNYEAQ. Trimming took off 6 bases at V and 4 bases at J, with 13 bases between the two ends. The CDR3 has 14 amino acids. DNA of the CDR3: TGTGCCAGCAGTCGCTCGGGGGTGTACAATGAGCAGTTCTTC. The encoded protein is CASSRSGVYNEQFF.